The 23 T cell receptor beta chains reported below all come from one sample, sequenced in a study of T-cell memory formation after mild COVID-19 (dated by TCRdb to about 2021). Libraries came from 5' RACE. TCRdb lists the instrument as Illumina NovaSeq 6000. TCRdb itself trimmed the public reads at Q25 with fastp, ran MiXCR and retained productive beta chains. Rows are unified per CDR3 protein, each entry keeping the most common DNA and genes. This sample is represented by under 300,000 distinct CDR3 sequences; 8% to 10% of them were singletons. 20% to 25% of the sample is taken by the ten largest. Sample: PBMCs or a T cell subset sorted from them (not recorded which). Receptors originate from a man younger than 35 who had mild COVID-19 (a few samples of this study predate the infection). The sample titles of this study are shuffled in the database, so cell type and time point are left out; the donor was told from shared clones.

V gene TRBV7-9 combines with J gene TRBJ1-1, with 8 nucleotides matching TRBD1. Losses at the gene ends were 3 bases for V and 0 bases for J; bases not matched to a gene: 12. This CDR3 spans 18 amino acids. CDR1 SEHNR and CDR2 FQNEAQ come from the germline V gene (reference sequence). This chain's CDR3 is CASSFLRTGPVMNTEAFF. The CDR3, as DNA: TGTGCCAGCAGCTTCCTACGGACAGGGCCAGTTATGAACACTGAAGCTTTCTTT.

This chain uses TRBV28 with TRBJ2-7; no firm D call. This CDR3 spans 13 amino acids. Germline CDR1 reads MDHEN; CDR2 reads SYDVKM. The V end lost 5 bases, the J end lost 3 bases, and 11 bases lay between the germline ends. The CDR3 coding sequence is TGTGCCAGCAGTCTTGGACCCCACTACGAGCAGTACTTC. Amino acid sequence: CASSLGPHYEQYF.

This clonotype was seen more than once but under ten times. The J gene is TRBJ2-6, the V gene TRBV9; weak D call: TRBD2 (5 bases). The germline gives CDR1 SGDLS, CDR2 YYNGEE. This CDR3 is 15 amino acids long. Between the trimmed V and J ends, which lost 4 bases and 4 bases, there was a span of 12 bases. CDR3 DNA sequence: TGTGCCAGCAGCCCCTGGACGGGAGGGGCCAACGTCCTGACTTTC. It codes for CASSPWTGGANVLTF. Based on the CDR3 plus reference TRBV9 and TRBJ2-6, the full variable domain is DSGVTQTPKHLITATGQRVTLRCSPRSGDLSVYWYQQSLDQGLQFLIQYYNGEERAKGNILERFSAQQFPDLHSELNLSSLELGDSALYFCASSPWTGGANVLTFGAGSRLTVL.

This clonotype was observed many times. The chain recombines TRBV4-2 with TRBJ2-2; D gene ambiguous. Germline CDR1 reads LGHNA; CDR2 reads YNFKEQ. V lost 0 bases and J 9 bases, leaving 8 bases between the germline ends. CDR3 length: 13 amino acids. CDR3 DNA: TGTGCCAGCAGCCAAGAACTAAACTGGGAGCTGTTTTTT. It specifies CASSQELNWELFF.

The chain has TRBV6-5 and TRBJ2-2, with TRBD1 as a possible D gene (5 bases). CDR3 size: 14 residues. Trimming pared 3 bases from V and 7 bases from J, leaving 12 bases between. Germline CDR1 reads MNHEY; CDR2 reads SVGAGI. CDR3 residues: CASSYGRGVGELFF. The CDR3 region has the DNA TGTGCCAGCAGTTATGGTAGGGGCGTCGGGGAGCTGTTTTTT.

This clonotype has only a few counts. The chain couples TRBV10-3 to TRBJ1-2; D not certain. The length of the CDR3 is 9 residues. The V gene lost 8 bases and the J gene lost 8 bases, with 6 bases spanning the gap. CDR1 is ENHRY, CDR2 SYGVKD, per germline. CDR3: CAIRRGYTF. The CDR3 DNA reads as TGTGCCATCCGAAGGGGCTACACCTTC.

This clonotype was counted ten times or more. This chain uses TRBV4-3 with TRBJ2-7, with D perhaps TRBD2 (6 bases). The germline CDR1 and CDR2 sequences are LGHNA and YSLEER. Trimming took off 0 bases at V and 1 base at J, with 13 bases between the two ends. The CDR3 has 16 amino acids. Written as DNA, the CDR3 is TGCGCCAGCAGCCAAGATTGGGACTGGACGTCCTACGAGCAGTACTTC. Protein sequence: CASSQDWDWTSYEQYF.

This clonotype was counted many times. The CDR3 nucleotides are TGTGCCAGCAGGGCTCGGACAGGGGGAGGGGAAGCTTTCTTT. Amino acid sequence: CASRARTGGGEAFF. V gene TRBV12-3 or TRBV12-4 combines with J gene TRBJ1-1; TRBD1 matches at 10 bases. This CDR3 has 14 amino acids. The ends lost 6 bases at V and 8 bases at J; junction bases unmatched: 9.

In its sample, this clonotype was seen many times. V and J are TRBV20-1 and TRBJ1-2, with unresolved D. This CDR3 contains 13 residues. Per germline, CDR1 DFQATT and CDR2 SNEGSKA (reference sequence). The germline V and J ends were trimmed by 0 bases and 6 bases, with 11 bases remaining between them. The CDR3 sequence: CSARDNVGNGYTF. CDR3 DNA: TGCAGTGCTAGAGATAACGTGGGGAATGGCTACACCTTC.

This clonotype came up a few times. V gene TRBV5-1 combines with J gene TRBJ2-7, with a possible D match to TRBD1 (6 bases). Germline CDR1 SGHRS, CDR2 YFSETQ. This CDR3 contains 15 residues. V lost 0 bases and J lost 0, with 10 bases in between. CDR3 sequence: CASSLGQGSSYEQYV. CDR3 coding DNA: TGCGCCAGCAGCTTGGGGCAGGGGAGCTCCTACGAGCAGTACGTC.

This clonotype was seen many times. CDR3 in amino acids: CASSFGTPQGRYGYTF. The CDR3 nucleotides read TGTGCCAGCAGTTTCGGAACTCCACAGGGCCGCTATGGCTACACCTTC. This chain uses TRBV12-3 or TRBV12-4 with TRBJ1-2; D is perhaps TRBD1 (6 bases). V was clipped by 3 bases and J by 4 bases, with 18 bases between them. This CDR3 region has 16 residues.

V gene TRBV11-2 combines with J gene TRBJ2-7; D might be TRBD2 (5 bases). The CDR3 is made up of 16 amino acids. V was clipped by 0 bases and J by 3 bases, with 15 bases between them. CDR1 SGHAT and CDR2 FQNNGV come from the germline V gene. This CDR3 is CASSLDRAGLNYEQYF. CDR3 bases: TGTGCCAGCAGCTTAGATCGGGCAGGACTTAACTACGAGCAGTACTTC.

The V and J genes are TRBV10-2 and TRBJ1-5; 7 positions agree with TRBD1. CDR3 length: 13 residues. Germline V gene sequence: CDR1 WSHSY, CDR2 SAAADI. The V and J ends lost 3 bases and 6 bases, in that order; junction bases with no gene match: 2. CDR3 loop: CASSETGAQPQHF. CDR3 DNA: TGCGCCAGCAGTGAAACAGGGGCTCAGCCCCAGCATTTT.

The genes are TRBV6-6 and TRBJ1-1; TRBD1 aligns across 9 bases. V shed 2 bases and J 11 bases; nucleotides not matched to a gene: 6. The CDR3 covers 13 residues. Looked up from germline, CDR1 is MNHNY and CDR2 is SVGAGI (reference sequence). CDR3 amino acids: CASSYGGTGIAFF. The DNA for the CDR3 is TGTGCCAGCAGTTACGGAGGGACAGGGATCGCTTTCTTT.

The V and J genes are TRBV6-5 and TRBJ1-6, with D maybe TRBD1 (5 bases). The CDR3 consists of 13 residues. The germline CDR1 and CDR2 sequences are MNHEY and SVGAGI. With 8 bases removed from V and 12 bases from J, the gap between germline ends came to 17 bases. Here the CDR3 DNA reads TGTGCCAGCTCTCTTATGTGGGGCCAACCCCTCCACTTT. The encoded protein is CASSLMWGQPLHF.

The chain has TRBV10-3 and TRBJ2-3; the D gene is possibly TRBD1 (5 bases). From germline, CDR1 is ENHRY and CDR2 SYGVKD. This CDR3 contains 13 residues. V lost 3 bases and J lost 6, with 10 bases in between. The CDR3 is CAISDLGVDTQYF. In nucleotides, the CDR3 is TGTGCCATCAGTGACCTAGGGGTCGATACGCAGTATTTT.

J is TRBJ2-2 and V is TRBV5-1; 8 nucleotides line up with TRBD2. V shed 9 bases and J 4 bases; nucleotides not matched to a gene: 14. CDR3 size: 16 residues. Germline values: CDR1 SGHRS, CDR2 YFSETQ. The chain's CDR3 is CATSRRSGGFTGELFF. The CDR3 DNA follows: TGCGCCACGAGTAGACGCTCGGGGGGGTTCACCGGGGAGCTGTTTTTT.

This clonotype was recorded at least ten times. This chain links TRBV20-1 with TRBJ1-4; 7 bases agree with TRBD1. V dropped 2 bases and J dropped 3; count of bases not matched to a gene: 15. The germline V gene has CDR1 DFQATT and CDR2 SNEGSKA (reference sequence). CDR3 length: 18 residues. DNA of the CDR3: TGCAGTGCTAGAAAAGACAGGGTCGGTTCGAGGGCTAATGAAAAACTGTTTTTT. It codes for CSARKDRVGSRANEKLFF.

This clonotype came up many times. The genes are TRBV5-1 and TRBJ2-3; D is uncertain. Looked up from germline, CDR1 is SGHRS and CDR2 is YFSETQ. The CDR3 runs to 13 residues. V lost 1 base, J lost 0 bases, and 3 bases lay in between. For the CDR3, the DNA is TGCGCCAGCAGCTTGATAAGCACAGATACGCAGTATTTT. Amino acid sequence: CASSLISTDTQYF.

This clonotype was picked up many times. V usage is TRBV5-1 and J usage is TRBJ2-2, with a weak D call TRBD1 (5 bases). The CDR3 is made up of 16 amino acids. Trimming took off 6 bases at V and 3 bases at J, with 18 bases between the two ends. Germline CDR1 is SGHRS and CDR2 is YFSETQ. This CDR3 is CASTRQTATDTGELFF. CDR3 bases: TGCGCCAGCACCCGACAGACAGCCACCGACACCGGGGAGCTGTTTTTT.

The rearrangement links TRBV7-8 to TRBJ2-1; either TRBD1 or TRBD2 may fit D (5 bases each). In germline, CDR1 is SGHVS, CDR2 FQNEAQ. V gave up 0 bases and J gave up 16 bases, with 10 bases separating them. The CDR3 totals 11 residues. The CDR3, as DNA: TGTGCCAGCAGCTTAGCAGGGGAGCGTTTCTTC. It is translated as CASSLAGERFF. Combining the CDR3 with reference TRBV7-8 and TRBJ2-1 gives the whole variable domain GAGVSQSPRYKVAKRGQDVALRCDPISGHVSLFWYQQALGQGPEFLTYFQNEAQLDKSGLPSDRFFAERPEGSVSTLKIQRTQQEDSAVYLCASSLAGERFFGPGTRLTVL.

J is TRBJ1-1 and V is TRBV7-8, with 7 bases fitting TRBD1. CDR1 and CDR2 (germline): SGHVS, FQNEAQ. The CDR3 sequence is 15 residues long. V lost 4 bases, J lost 3 bases, and 8 bases stayed unmatched. Written as DNA, the CDR3 is TGTGCCAGCAGCTGGGACAGCTCCCCAGACACTGAAGCTTTCTTT. Protein sequence: CASSWDSSPDTEAFF.

This clonotype was picked up a small number of times. The V and J genes are TRBV20-1 and TRBJ1-4; maybe TRBD1 (6 bases). With 6 bases removed from V and 8 bases from J, the gap between germline ends came to 16 bases. Germline loops: CDR1 DFQATT, CDR2 SNEGSKA (reference sequence). The CDR3 length is 13 residues. In DNA, the CDR3 is TGCAGTGCGGGAGAACAGGGCCGCGAAAAACTGTTTTTT. Protein: CSAGEQGREKLFF.